The 11 T cell receptor beta chains in this list originate from one sample, sequenced in a study of blood T cell repertoires in COVID-19 (dated by TCRdb to 2020 to 2022). The library was built by means of the immunoSEQ multiplex PCR assay. Imported from immuneACCESS, the table was reduced by TCRdb to in-frame sequences with V and J called. These copies leave out some clones; in studies compared against another copy, an unresolved V gene accounts for under half, and the cause of the remainder is not known. Here the sample has about 200,000 clones; around 86% occur a single time. Jointly, the top ten make up 3.5% to 5% of the sample. The sequenced sample was peripheral blood. Receptor source: a man between 50 and 59 years old with acute or convalescent COVID-19.

This clone was seen only once. The CDR3 spells CASSAGDPETGELFF. The CDR3, as DNA: TGTGCCAGCAGCGCAGGTGACCCTGAGACCGGGGAGCTGTTTTTT. The chain links TRBV7-6 to TRBJ2-2; no clear D. Germline V gene data show CDR1 as SGHVS and CDR2 as FNYEAQ. Between the trimmed V and J ends, which lost 5 bases and 5 bases, there was a span of 15 bases. This CDR3 region has 15 residues.

This clone has only one observation. The V and J genes are TRBV5-4 and TRBJ1-2, with 9 bases fitting TRBD1. Germline CDR1 reads SGHNT; CDR2 reads YYREEE (reference sequence). The CDR3 has 16 residues. The V gene end was trimmed by 0 bases and the J gene end by 4 bases; junction bases not matched to a gene: 7. CDR3 region: CASSLAEQGAGYGYTF. As DNA, the CDR3 is TGTGCCAGCAGCTTGGCGGAACAGGGGGCAGGCTATGGCTACACCTTC.

The chain carries TRBV25-1 and TRBJ2-7, with TRBD1 matching 8 bases. Trimming removed 6 bases from V and 6 bases from J; junction bases left unmatched: 1. CDR3 length: 11 residues. Germline lookup yields CDR1 MGHDK and CDR2 SYGVNS. The CDR3 here is CASRTGVEQYF. The CDR3 DNA follows: TGTGCCAGCAGGACAGGGGTCGAGCAGTACTTC.

V and J are TRBV2 and TRBJ1-2, with 7 bases identical to TRBD1. V lost 10 bases and J lost 3; bases outside the gene matches: 17. The CDR3 totals 16 residues. The germline V gene encodes CDR1 SNHLY and CDR2 FYNNEI. The CDR3 DNA is TGTGCCAATGAGTGGGTCAGGGGGAGGAGGGACTATGGCTACACCTTC. Translated: CANEWVRGRRDYGYTF.

This clone was seen a handful of times. The V call is TRBV19, the J call TRBJ1-5, with a tentative D call TRBD1 (6 bases). V dropped 4 bases and J dropped 2 bases, with 18 bases sitting between them. This CDR3 contains 17 residues. In germline, CDR1 is LNHDA, CDR2 SQIVND (reference sequence). CDR3 sequence: CASSKNRAGGGNQPQHF. In DNA form, the CDR3 reads TGTGCCAGTAGTAAAAACAGGGCTGGAGGAGGCAATCAGCCCCAGCATTTT.

The rearrangement links TRBV2 to TRBJ2-7; D not resolved. Germline-derived CDR1 and CDR2 are SNHLY and FYNNEI. V was cut by 7 bases and J by 0 bases, with 13 bases left in between. CDR3 length equals 14 residues. In nucleotides, the CDR3 is TGTGCCAGCACCGCGAGGCCAAGCTCCTACGAGCAGTACTTC. Protein sequence: CASTARPSSYEQYF.

The genes are TRBV6-5 and TRBJ1-2; D might be TRBD1 (5 bases). Trimming shortened V by 6 bases and J by 4 bases, and 9 bases separated the two germline ends. CDR3 length: 12 amino acids. CDR1 and CDR2 from the germline V gene are MNHEY and SVGAGI. The CDR3 is CASSREVYGYTF. The CDR3 DNA is TGTGCCAGCAGCAGGGAAGTCTATGGCTACACCTTC.

The CDR3 region is CASSLQSAERNTEAFF. CDR3 in DNA: TGTGCCAGCAGCCTCCAGAGTGCGGAGAGGAACACTGAAGCTTTCTTT. The rearrangement joins TRBV9 to TRBJ1-1; no clear D gene. Looked up from germline, CDR1 is SGDLS and CDR2 is YYNGEE. The CDR3 has 16 amino acids. The germline V and J ends were trimmed by 4 bases and 1 base, with 17 bases remaining between them.

The rearrangement joins TRBV11-2 to TRBJ1-4; D not certain. V was clipped by 1 base and J by 8 bases, with 20 bases between them. CDR3 length equals 17 residues. The germline gives CDR1 SGHAT, CDR2 FQNNGV. This chain's CDR3 is CASSLGLGTLGWEKLFF. The CDR3 DNA reads TGTGCCAGCAGCTTAGGTTTGGGTACCTTGGGCTGGGAAAAACTGTTTTTT.

This clone showed up just once. V usage is TRBV4-1 and J usage is TRBJ1-1, with 10 bases aligning to TRBD1. The CDR3 sequence is 16 residues long. The ends lost 4 bases at V and 4 bases at J; junction bases unmatched: 9. Germline V gives CDR1 MGHRA, CDR2 YSYEKL. CDR3 protein: CASSLASGTGATEAFF. The DNA of the CDR3 is TGCGCCAGCAGCCTTGCCTCCGGGACAGGGGCCACTGAAGCTTTCTTT.

This clone was counted a few times. The chain couples TRBV29-1 to TRBJ2-1; D might be TRBD2 (7 bases). V lost 4 bases and J lost 7, with 17 bases in between. CDR3 size: 14 residues. CDR1 and CDR2 (germline): SQVTM, ANQGSEA. For the CDR3, the DNA is TGCAGCGTTGGAACACAGGGAGGGCTGAATGAGCAGTTCTTC. This codes for CSVGTQGGLNEQFF.